The 20 T cell receptor beta chains below all came from one sample that was sequenced in a study of blood T cell repertoires in COVID-19. Profiling relied on immunoSEQ multiplex PCR, and the TCRdb table lists in-frame clones only, not all of them. The data contain roughly 200,000 clones, roughly 83% of them singletons. The sequenced sample consisted of peripheral blood. The receptors originated from a woman between 40 and 50 years old with COVID-19, enrolled during active disease.

J is TRBJ1-2 and V is TRBV7-2; 8 bases line up with TRBD1. Germline assignment: CDR1 SGHTA and CDR2 FQGNSA. CDR3 length equals 15 residues. V shed 4 bases, J shed 8 bases, and the junction held 12 bases outside the gene matches. This CDR3 is CASSYWTGTLKGYTF. As DNA, the CDR3 is TGTGCCAGCAGCTACTGGACAGGGACCCTTAAAGGCTACACCTTC.

The sample holds one count of this clone. The chain joins TRBV6-5 to TRBJ2-1; TRBD2 aligns across 10 bases. The CDR3 covers 15 residues. Germline CDR1 is MNHEY and CDR2 is SVGAGI. J was trimmed by 10 bases and V by 2 bases; bases with no gene match: 8. The CDR3 protein is CASSYLVAGGSEQFF. In DNA, the CDR3 is TGTGCCAGCAGTTACCTGGTAGCGGGGGGCTCAGAGCAGTTCTTC.

The J gene is TRBJ2-7, the V gene TRBV3-1 (or the pseudogene TRBV3-2); 9 bases are shared with TRBD2. Germline values: CDR1 LGHDT, CDR2 YNNKEL (reference sequence). There are 18 residues in the CDR3. After removal of 1 base from V and 0 bases from J, the junction contained 10 bases not matched to a gene. This chain's CDR3 is CASSQGVLAGFLSYEQYF. Here the CDR3 DNA reads TGTGCCAGCAGCCAAGGTGTGCTAGCGGGATTCCTCTCCTACGAGCAGTACTTC.

The chain joins TRBV6-5 to TRBJ2-3, with 11 nucleotides matching TRBD2. J gave up 3 bases and V 6 bases, and 5 bases lay outside the gene matches. Germline CDR1 reads MNHEY; CDR2 reads SVGAGI. The CDR3 is 15 residues long. This chain's CDR3 is CASRLAGEKTDTQYF. The CDR3 DNA reads as TGTGCCAGCAGACTAGCGGGAGAGAAGACAGATACGCAGTATTTT.

CDR3 protein: CASSLGQLTEAFF. In DNA form, the CDR3 reads TGTGCCAGCAGCTTGGGACAGCTAACTGAAGCTTTCTTT. V and J are TRBV7-3 and TRBJ1-1; 7 bases line up with TRBD1. Germline values: CDR1 SGHTA, CDR2 FQGTGA. This CDR3 contains 13 residues. V was pared by 3 bases and J by 5 bases, with 3 bases of the junction left unmatched.

V is TRBV5-1 and J is TRBJ2-5; TRBD1 might be the D (6 bases). Germline V gene lookup returns CDR1 SGHRS and CDR2 YFSETQ. This CDR3 is built from 14 residues. V dropped 7 bases and J dropped 3 bases, with 16 bases sitting between them. The CDR3 sequence: CASSRRGIEETQYF. CDR3 nucleotides: TGCGCCAGCTCGCGTAGGGGGATCGAAGAGACCCAGTACTTC.

The chain has TRBV29-1 and TRBJ1-4; a weak D match, TRBD1 (6 bases). Germline CDR1 is SQVTM and CDR2 is ANQGSEA. Trimming left V 4 bases short and J 2 bases short, with 11 bases between. The CDR3 length is 14 residues. The CDR3 DNA reads as TGCAGCGTTGGCACAGGGTCGACTAATGAAAAACTGTTTTTT. The encoded protein is CSVGTGSTNEKLFF.

CDR3 protein: CASSLGGISNQPQHF. In DNA form, the CDR3 reads TGTGCCAGCAGCTTAGGAGGGATTAGCAATCAGCCCCAGCATTTT. This chain uses TRBV7-9 with TRBJ1-5; unclear D gene. The CDR3 runs 15 residues. V lost 1 base, J lost 0 bases, and 7 bases lay in between. From germline, CDR1 is SEHNR and CDR2 FQNEAQ (reference sequence). The whole variable domain, filled in from reference TRBV7-9 and TRBJ1-5, reads DTGVSQNPRHKITKRGQNVTFRCDPISEHNRLYWYRQTLGQGPEFLTYFQNEAQLEKSRLLSDRFSAERPKGSFSTLEIQRTEQGDSAMYLCASSLGGISNQPQHFGDGTRLSIL.

The V call is TRBV11-2, the J call TRBJ1-2, with TRBD1 identical over 8 bases. The CDR3 length is 15 residues. V lost 6 bases to trimming and J lost 4 bases; unmatched junction nucleotides: 10. Germline CDR1 reads SGHAT; CDR2 reads FQNNGV. CDR3 coding DNA: TGTGCCAGCAGTTCAGGACAGGGCGGTGGCTATGGCTACACCTTC. Its protein is CASSSGQGGGYGYTF.

The V call is TRBV28, the J call TRBJ1-2, with D unresolved. V lost 6 bases, J lost 2 bases, and 7 bases lay in between. The germline CDR1 and CDR2 sequences are MDHEN and SYDVKM. The CDR3 is 12 residues long. The chain's CDR3 is CASSPLNYGYTF. In DNA, the CDR3 is TGTGCCAGCAGCCCCTTAAACTATGGCTACACCTTC.

The V gene is TRBV18, the J gene TRBJ2-5; 11 bases are shared with TRBD2. The CDR3 has 15 residues. Per the germline V gene, CDR1 is KGHSH and CDR2 is LQKENI. V trimming: 3 bases; J trimming: 2 bases; junction bases outside the gene matches: 2. The CDR3 is CASSPLAGGQETQYF. In DNA form, the CDR3 reads TGTGCCAGCTCACCGTTAGCGGGGGGGCAAGAGACCCAGTACTTC.

V usage is TRBV19 and J usage is TRBJ1-1, with TRBD1 as a possible D gene (6 bases). Germline V lookup: CDR1 LNHDA, CDR2 SQIVND (reference sequence). V was shortened by 10 bases and J by 6 bases, with 27 bases between the two germline ends. The CDR3 totals 16 residues. CDR3 coding DNA: TGTGCCACCCAAGCGGGGGGCGGTAGGGCAACACCTGAAGCTTTCTTT. Translated: CATQAGGGRATPEAFF.

This clone was seen a handful of times. This sequence joins TRBV3-1 (or the pseudogene TRBV3-2) and TRBJ1-1; the D gene is possibly TRBD1 (6 bases). Trimming removed 3 bases from V and 7 bases from J, with 9 bases in between. Looked up from germline, CDR1 is LGHDT and CDR2 is YNNKEL (reference sequence). This CDR3 has 12 residues. CDR3 sequence reads: CASSQGAGEAFF. The DNA of the CDR3 is TGTGCCAGCAGCCAGGGGGCTGGTGAAGCTTTCTTT.

V gene TRBV28 combines with J gene TRBJ1-1; a weak D match, TRBD1 (5 bases). V was clipped by 2 bases and J by 12 bases, with 13 bases between them. Germline lookup yields CDR1 MDHEN and CDR2 SYDVKM. This CDR3 contains 12 residues. CDR3 in DNA: TGTGCCAGCAGTTTAAAGGGGTTTGCTTCTTTCTTT. Encoded protein: CASSLKGFASFF.

The chain uses TRBV28 and TRBJ2-3, with a tentative D call TRBD2 (6 bases). Trimming shortened V by 3 bases and J by 0 bases, and 10 bases separated the two germline ends. This CDR3 is 15 amino acids long. Germline loops: CDR1 MDHEN, CDR2 SYDVKM. The CDR3 sequence: CASSLYGTSTDTQYF. In DNA, the CDR3 is TGTGCCAGCAGTTTGTACGGGACTAGCACAGATACGCAGTATTTT.

The CDR3 sequence: CASSAYFTEAFF. In nucleotides, the CDR3 is TGTGCCAGTAGTGCCTACTTCACTGAAGCTTTCTTT. This sequence joins TRBV19 and TRBJ1-1, with D unresolved. Trimming took 5 bases from V and 4 from J, leaving 8 bases between them. Germline CDR1 and CDR2: LNHDA and SQIVND (reference sequence). The CDR3 sequence is 12 residues long. Full variable domain (missing parts from reference TRBV19 and TRBJ1-1): DGGITQSPKYLFRKEGQNVTLSCEQNLNHDAMYWYRQDPGQGLRLIYYSQIVNDFQKGDIAEGYSVSREKKESFPLTVTSAQKNPTAFYLCASSAYFTEAFFGQGTRLTVV.

This chain connects TRBV7-2 to TRBJ1-2; D gene ambiguous. Trimming took 2 bases from V and 5 from J, leaving 9 bases between them. This CDR3 is 13 amino acids long. Germline V gene lookup returns CDR1 SGHTA and CDR2 FQGNSA. CDR3 bases: TGTGCCAGCAGCTTAAGAGGCCCTTATGGCTACACCTTC. Protein: CASSLRGPYGYTF.

The chain combines TRBV6-4 with TRBJ1-5, with no clear D. Germline V lookup: CDR1 MRHNA, CDR2 SNTAGT. V lost 5 bases to trimming and J lost 6 bases, with 11 bases between them. The CDR3 extends over 13 amino acids. The CDR3 loop reads CASSPREGQPQHF. CDR3 nucleotides: TGTGCCAGCAGTCCCCGGGAAGGTCAGCCCCAGCATTTT.

This sequence joins TRBV6-5 and TRBJ2-2, with D possibly TRBD1 on 6 matching bases. Germline V gives CDR1 MNHEY, CDR2 SVGAGI. The CDR3 extends over 15 amino acids. Between the trimmed V and J ends, which lost 10 bases and 3 bases, there was a span of 18 bases. CDR3 loop: CAIKPWDKDTGELFF. CDR3 sequence (DNA): TGTGCCATCAAACCTTGGGACAAGGACACCGGGGAGCTGTTTTTT.

The chain carries TRBV18 and TRBJ1-4; the match to TRBD1 covers 7 bases. This CDR3 has 15 residues. Germline loops: CDR1 KGHSH, CDR2 LQKENI. Germline trimming cut 2 bases from V and 8 bases from J; bases unmatched to any gene: 8. CDR3 nucleotides: TGTGCCAGCTCACCATCCGACAGGGTTCGGGAAAAACTGTTTTTT. Translation gives CASSPSDRVREKLFF.